A selection of T cell receptor beta chains follows, all from one sample in a study of cytomegalovirus exposure and HLA in healthy donors. The table came from immunoSEQ multiplex PCR; TCRdb's copy has only in-frame clones and leaves some out. The sample lists fewer than 200,000 clones; roughly nine tenths were seen once. Material: PBMCs. These receptors were taken from a boy aged 2 to 9 in good health and CMV-seronegative. Each CDR3 is given without its conserved first and last residue. Some rows have no size entry. The others give once, few or many, or a class for an expanded clone.

clone_size v_call cdr3_aa
- TRBV9 ASSVVGGLQETQY
few TRBV4-1 ASSPGQANTEAF
few TRBV6-1 ASRTPGQGDQPQH
- TRBV5-8 ASSLGTNLWGEQY
- TRBV5-1 ASSVMRVNTEAF
- TRBV9 ASSVSETGIYEQY
- TRBV5-4 ASSQRTSGRYNEQF
- TRBV28 ASSLGGGPWY
- TRBV11-3 ASSLDDSSYEQY
- TRBV29-1 SVGETYNEQF
- TRBV7-6 ASSLEQVGFGSTEAF
few TRBV19 ASSMREGNEKLF
- TRBV29-1 SVGGGLKYNEQF
once TRBV28 ASSLNPREQY
- TRBV15 ATSRDSKQTGTLTSATEAF
- TRBV7-9 SSSFDRRGGDTSYEQY
few TRBV6-1 ASSGTVDQPQH
few TRBV7-8 ASSLESQYEQY
once TRBV10-3 AMRDRGSYEQY
- TRBV11-1 ASSLGGTGKYEQY
once TRBV6-1 ASRAAKNTGELF
- TRBV7-2 ASSRRLAGSTDTQY
- TRBV5-1 ASSSSSGRSVSDEQY